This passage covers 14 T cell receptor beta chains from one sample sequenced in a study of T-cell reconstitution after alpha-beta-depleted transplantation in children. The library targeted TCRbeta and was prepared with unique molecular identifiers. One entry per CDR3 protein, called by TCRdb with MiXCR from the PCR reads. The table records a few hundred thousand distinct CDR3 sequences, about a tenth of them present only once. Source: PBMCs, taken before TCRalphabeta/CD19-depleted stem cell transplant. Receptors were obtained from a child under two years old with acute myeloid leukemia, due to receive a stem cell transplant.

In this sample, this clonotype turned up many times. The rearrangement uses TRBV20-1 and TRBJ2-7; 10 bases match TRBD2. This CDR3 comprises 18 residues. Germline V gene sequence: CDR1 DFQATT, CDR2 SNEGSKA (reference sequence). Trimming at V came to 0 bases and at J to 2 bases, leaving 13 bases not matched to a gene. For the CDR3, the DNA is TGCAGTGCTAGAGATGGTTCTAGCGGGAGCCTCAGACCCTACGAGCAGTACTTC. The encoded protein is CSARDGSSGSLRPYEQYF.

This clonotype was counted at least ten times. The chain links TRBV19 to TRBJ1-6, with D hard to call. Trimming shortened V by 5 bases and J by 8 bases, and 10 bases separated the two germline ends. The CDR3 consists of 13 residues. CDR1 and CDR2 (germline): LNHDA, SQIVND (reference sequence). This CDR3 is CASSSKEYSPLHF. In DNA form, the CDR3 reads TGTGCCAGTAGTTCAAAGGAATATTCACCCCTCCACTTT.

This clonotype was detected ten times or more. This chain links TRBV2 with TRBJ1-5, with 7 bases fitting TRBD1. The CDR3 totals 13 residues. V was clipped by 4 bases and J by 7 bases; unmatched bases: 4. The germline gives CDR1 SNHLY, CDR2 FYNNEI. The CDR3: CASSGDSGQPQHF. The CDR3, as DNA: TGTGCCAGCAGTGGGGACAGTGGGCAGCCCCAGCATTTT.

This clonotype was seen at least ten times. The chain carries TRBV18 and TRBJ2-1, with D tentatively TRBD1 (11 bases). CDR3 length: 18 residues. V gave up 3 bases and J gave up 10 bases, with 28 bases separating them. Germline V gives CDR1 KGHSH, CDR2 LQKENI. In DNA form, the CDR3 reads TGTGCCAGCTCACCCAGGGGCGCTGGGACAGGGGGACTAGCGGAGCAGTTCTTC. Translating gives CASSPRGAGTGGLAEQFF.

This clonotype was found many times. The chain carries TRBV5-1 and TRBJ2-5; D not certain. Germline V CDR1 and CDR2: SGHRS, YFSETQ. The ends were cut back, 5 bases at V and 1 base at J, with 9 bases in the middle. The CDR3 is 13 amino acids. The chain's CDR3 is CASRRVPQETQYF. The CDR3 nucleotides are TGCGCCAGCAGACGGGTCCCCCAAGAGACCCAGTACTTC.

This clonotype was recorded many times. The CDR3 sequence is CASSRRTSGSSDTQYF. The CDR3 bases are TGTGCCAGCAGCCGCCGGACTAGCGGGAGTTCAGATACGCAGTATTTT. The V call is TRBV4-2, the J call TRBJ2-3; 13 bases line up with TRBD2. The J segment lost 4 bases and the V segment lost 4 bases, leaving 5 bases of the junction unmatched. Germline V gene lookup returns CDR1 LGHNA and CDR2 YNFKEQ. CDR3 length equals 16 residues.

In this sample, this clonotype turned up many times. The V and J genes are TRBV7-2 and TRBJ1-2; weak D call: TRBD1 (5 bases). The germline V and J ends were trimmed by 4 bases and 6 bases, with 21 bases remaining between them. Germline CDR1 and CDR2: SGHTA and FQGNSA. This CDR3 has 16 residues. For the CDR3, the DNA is TGTGCCAGCAGCTCCTATCAATTGGGGACGAGGAATGGCTACACCTTC. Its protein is CASSSYQLGTRNGYTF.

The CDR3 spells CASSSRNRGGEKLFF. CDR3 nucleotide sequence: TGTGCCAGCAGTTCCCGGAACAGGGGCGGTGAAAAACTGTTTTTT. This chain uses TRBV28 with TRBJ1-4; 7 nucleotides match TRBD1. The CDR3 runs to 15 residues. From germline, CDR1 is MDHEN and CDR2 SYDVKM. V lost 4 bases to trimming and J lost 7 bases; unmatched junction nucleotides: 9.

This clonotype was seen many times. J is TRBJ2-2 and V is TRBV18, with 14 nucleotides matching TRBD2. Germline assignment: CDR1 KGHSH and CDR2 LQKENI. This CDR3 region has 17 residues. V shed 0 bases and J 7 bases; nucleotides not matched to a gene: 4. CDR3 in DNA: TGTGCCAGCTCACCACCGGGACTAGCGGGAGTGAACGGGGAGCTGTTTTTT. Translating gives CASSPPGLAGVNGELFF.

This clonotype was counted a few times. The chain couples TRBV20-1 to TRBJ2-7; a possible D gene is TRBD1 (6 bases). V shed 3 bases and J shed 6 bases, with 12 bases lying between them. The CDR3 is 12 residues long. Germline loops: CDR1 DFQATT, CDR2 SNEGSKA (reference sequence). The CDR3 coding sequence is TGCAGTGCTAGTCCGCGCAGGGGCGAGCAGTACTTC. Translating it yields CSASPRRGEQYF.

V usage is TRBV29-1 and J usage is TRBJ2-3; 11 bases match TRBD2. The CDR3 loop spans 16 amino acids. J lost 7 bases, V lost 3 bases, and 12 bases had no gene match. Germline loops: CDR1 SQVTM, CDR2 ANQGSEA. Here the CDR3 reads CSVDLGLAGGEYTQYF. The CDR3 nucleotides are TGCAGCGTTGATCTCGGGCTAGCGGGGGGCGAGTATACGCAGTATTTT.

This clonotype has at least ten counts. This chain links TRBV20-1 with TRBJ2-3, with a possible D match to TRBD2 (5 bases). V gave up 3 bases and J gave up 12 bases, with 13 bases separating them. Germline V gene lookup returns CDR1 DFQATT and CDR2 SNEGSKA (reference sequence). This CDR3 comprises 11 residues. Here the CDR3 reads CSARTGKVQYF. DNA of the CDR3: TGCAGTGCTAGGACGGGGAAGGTTCAGTATTTT.

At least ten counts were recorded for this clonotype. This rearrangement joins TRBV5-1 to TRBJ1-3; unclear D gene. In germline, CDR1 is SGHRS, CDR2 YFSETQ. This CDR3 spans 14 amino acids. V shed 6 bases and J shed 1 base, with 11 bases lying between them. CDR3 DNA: TGCGCCAGCAACCTAGACGGGTCTGGAAACACCATATATTTT. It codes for CASNLDGSGNTIYF. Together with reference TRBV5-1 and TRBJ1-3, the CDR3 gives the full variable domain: KAGVTQTPRYLIKTRGQQVTLSCSPISGHRSVSWYQQTPGQGLQFLFEYFSETQRNKGNFPGRFSGRQFSNSRSEMNVSTLELGDSALYLCASNLDGSGNTIYFGEGSWLTVV.

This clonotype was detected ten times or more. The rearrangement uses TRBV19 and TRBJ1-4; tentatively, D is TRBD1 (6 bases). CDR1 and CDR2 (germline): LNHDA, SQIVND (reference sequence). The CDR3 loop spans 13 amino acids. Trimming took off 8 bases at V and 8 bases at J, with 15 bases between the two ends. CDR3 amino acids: CASQPGDIEKLFF. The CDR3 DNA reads TGTGCCAGTCAGCCCGGGGACATAGAAAAACTGTTTTTT.